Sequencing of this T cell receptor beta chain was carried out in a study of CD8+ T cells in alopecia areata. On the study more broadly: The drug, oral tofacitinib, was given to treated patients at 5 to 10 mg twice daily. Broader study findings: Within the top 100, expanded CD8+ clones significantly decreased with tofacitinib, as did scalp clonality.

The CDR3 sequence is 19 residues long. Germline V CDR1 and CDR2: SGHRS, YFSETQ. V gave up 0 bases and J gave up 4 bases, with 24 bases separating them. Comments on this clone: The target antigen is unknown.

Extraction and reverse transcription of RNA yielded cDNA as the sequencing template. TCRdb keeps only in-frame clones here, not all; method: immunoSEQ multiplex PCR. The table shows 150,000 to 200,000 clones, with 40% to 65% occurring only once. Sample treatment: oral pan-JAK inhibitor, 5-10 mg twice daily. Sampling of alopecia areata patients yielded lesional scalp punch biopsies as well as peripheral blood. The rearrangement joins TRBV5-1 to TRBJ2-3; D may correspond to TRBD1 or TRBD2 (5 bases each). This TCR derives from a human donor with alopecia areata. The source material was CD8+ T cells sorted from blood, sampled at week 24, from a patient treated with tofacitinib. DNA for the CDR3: TGCGCCAGCAGCTTGGGATCGGGTTGGGGAAGGGGAGTCTCAGATACGCAGTATTTT. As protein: CASSLGSGWGRGVSDTQYF.